The clone carrying this T cell receptor beta chain has just a few counts. What it recognizes is unknown. The donors comprised healthy bone marrow donors. The entry originates in a study of cytomegalovirus exposure and HLA in healthy donors. Study results and limitations: Presence/absence analyses rested on an assumption that sequencing depth was roughly uniform across donors. Prediction of most subjects' HLA-A and HLA-B alleles by TCR beta sequences was reportedly accurate.

The CDR3 is 16 residues long. V lost 1 base to trimming and J lost 2 bases, with 12 bases between them. Researchers ran the PCR with 60 Vbeta and 13 Jbeta primers. As handled by the study authors: Counted up in a later analysis, unique TCR beta chains came to approximately 83 million, with around 10 million shared. Some clones are missing from TCRdb's copy, which holds only in-frame ones; the method was immunoSEQ multiplex PCR. The V and J calls and clone size were taken over from that table, and D and trimming were inferred from the DNA. The profile shows 130,000 or so clones, less than 90% of them singletons.

Sequencing was performed on PBMCs. This sequence joins TRBV5-3 and TRBJ2-2; the D gene is possibly TRBD2 (6 bases). TRBV5-3 is flagged as an ORF with uncertain function. This clonotype originated in a man aged 40-55 years in good health and CMV-seronegative. The CDR3 nucleotides read TGTGCCAGAAGCTTGAGGGAGGTGCTAAACACCGGGGAGCTGTTTTTT. Its translation is CARSLREVLNTGELFF.